The 9 T cell receptor beta chains below were found in one sample sequenced in a study of cytomegalovirus exposure and HLA in healthy donors. 60 Vbeta and 13 Jbeta primers were used in PCR. The assay was immunoSEQ multiplex PCR, and TCRdb's table has in-frame clones only and misses some. This sample has some 98,000 clones, with around 81% found just once. What was sequenced was PBMCs. Every receptor here comes from a female donor in good health and CMV-seropositive.

The rearrangement uses TRBV5-1 and TRBJ1-1, with a weak D call TRBD1 (5 bases). In germline, CDR1 is SGHRS, CDR2 YFSETQ. CDR3 length: 14 residues. Trimming cost V 0 bases and J 4 bases, with 10 bases left between them. The CDR3 sequence: CASSLASGGTEAFF. CDR3 in DNA: TGCGCCAGCAGCTTGGCCTCGGGGGGCACTGAAGCTTTCTTT.

The chain couples TRBV9 to TRBJ2-7; possible D gene TRBD2, 6 bases. The CDR3 sequence is 14 residues long. CDR1 is SGDLS, CDR2 YYNGEE, per germline. The germline V and J ends were trimmed by 4 bases and 6 bases, with 17 bases remaining between them. Here the CDR3 reads CASSMGGGSSEQYF. Here the CDR3 DNA reads TGTGCCAGCAGCATGGGAGGCGGGTCTTCCGAGCAGTACTTC.

As regards this clone: The CDR3 ends on some other residue instead of the conserved phenylalanine or tryptophan, so this is likely a read error. The rearrangement links TRBV6-6 to TRBJ2-7; 7 bases map to TRBD2. CDR3 length: 15 residues. Germline CDR1 MNHNY, CDR2 SVGAGI (reference sequence). Trimming at V came to 6 bases and at J to 2 bases, leaving 10 bases not matched to a gene. CDR3 in DNA: TGTGCCAGCAGAGGGACGGGACTAATACCCTACGAGCAGTACCTC. Translated: CASRGTGLIPYEQYL.

The chain links TRBV7-9 to TRBJ2-7; 7 bases are shared with TRBD1. This CDR3 has 12 amino acids. CDR1 SEHNR and CDR2 FQNEAQ come from the germline V gene (reference sequence). The V gene end was trimmed by 5 bases and the J gene end by 5 bases; junction bases not matched to a gene: 3. The chain's CDR3 is CASSEGTDEQYF. CDR3 sequence (DNA): TGTGCCAGCAGCGAAGGGACAGACGAGCAGTACTTC.

The V gene is TRBV7-2, the J gene TRBJ1-2; 10 nucleotides match TRBD1. The CDR3 covers 16 residues. CDR1 SGHTA and CDR2 FQGNSA come from the germline V gene. V lost 5 bases to trimming and J lost 4 bases; unmatched junction nucleotides: 10. The CDR3 nucleotides are TGTGCCAGCAGCCCCGGCTCGGACAGGGGGTCCTATGGCTACACCTTC. It specifies CASSPGSDRGSYGYTF.

The CDR3 nucleotides read TGCACCAGCAGCCAGAGGAGGACTGAAGCTTTCTTT. It yields the protein CTSSQRRTEAFF. J is TRBJ1-1 and V is TRBV1. TRBV1 is marked as a pseudogene. This CDR3 has 12 residues.

The chain uses TRBV7-9 and TRBJ2-5, with D perhaps matching TRBD2 (6 bases). Trimming cost V 5 bases and J 2 bases, with 12 bases left between them. The CDR3 is made up of 14 amino acids. Germline-derived CDR1 and CDR2 are SEHNR and FQNEAQ (reference sequence). DNA for the CDR3: TGTGCCAGCAGCCCCCCGCGGGGTCAAGAGACCCAGTACTTC. This translates into CASSPPRGQETQYF.

The V gene is TRBV9, the J gene TRBJ1-2, with D possibly matching TRBD1 (5 bases). V was trimmed by 4 bases and J by 2 bases, leaving 15 bases between them. Germline CDR1 and CDR2: SGDLS and YYNGEE. The CDR3 loop spans 15 amino acids. The CDR3 here is CASSSLPGGNYGYTF. The CDR3 DNA sequence: TGTGCCAGCAGCTCCCTCCCCGGGGGGAACTATGGCTACACCTTC.

This chain uses TRBV13 with TRBJ1-2, with TRBD1 as a possible D gene (5 bases). In germline, CDR1 is PRHDT, CDR2 FYEKMQ (reference sequence). With 5 bases removed from V and 4 bases from J, the gap between germline ends came to 17 bases. The CDR3 covers 15 residues. CDR3: CASSPGLDPGYGYTF. Written as DNA, the CDR3 is TGTGCCAGCAGCCCGGGACTGGACCCTGGCTATGGCTACACCTTC.